The entry that follows covers one T cell receptor beta chain sequence. In alopecia areata patients, both lesional scalp punch biopsies and peripheral blood were collected. The CDR3 loop spans 15 amino acids. Germline-derived CDR1 and CDR2 are SGHRS and YFSETQ. J lost 5 bases, V lost 2 bases, and 9 bases had no gene match. This entry belongs to a study of CD8+ T cells in alopecia areata. Following extraction, RNA underwent reverse transcription to cDNA, which served as the sequencing template. Libraries were prepared by immunoSEQ multiplex PCR; TCRdb keeps only in-frame clonotypes and omits some of them. Of more than 12,000 clones listed, 55% to 70% are singletons.

V gene TRBV5-1 combines with J gene TRBJ1-2; 7 bases are shared with TRBD1. The sequence came from a human donor with alopecia areata. This sample comprised skin, obtained at week 0. The CDR3 nucleotides are TGCGCCAGCAGCTTCCTTCTCGAACAGGGGTATGGCTACACCTTC. Its translation: CASSFLLEQGYGYTF.